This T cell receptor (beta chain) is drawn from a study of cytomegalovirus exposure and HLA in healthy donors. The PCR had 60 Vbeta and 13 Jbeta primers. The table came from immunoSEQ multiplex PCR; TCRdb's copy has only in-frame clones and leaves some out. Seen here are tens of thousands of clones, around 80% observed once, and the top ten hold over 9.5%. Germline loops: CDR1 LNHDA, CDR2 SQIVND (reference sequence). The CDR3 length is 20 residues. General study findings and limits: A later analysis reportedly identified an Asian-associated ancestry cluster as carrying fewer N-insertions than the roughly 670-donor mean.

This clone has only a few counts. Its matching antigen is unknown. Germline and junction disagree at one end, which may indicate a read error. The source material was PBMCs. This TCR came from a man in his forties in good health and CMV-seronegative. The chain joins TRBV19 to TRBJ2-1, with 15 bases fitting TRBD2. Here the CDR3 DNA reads TGTGCCAGTACTCCCGGACTAGCGGGAGGGGGGGGGCACTCCTGCAATGAGCAGTTCTTC. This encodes CASTPGLAGGGGHSCNEQFF.